This TCR beta chain was captured by sequencing in a study of control samples from healthy donors and cancer patients. Clones were sequenced by immunoSEQ multiplex PCR, and TCRdb holds only the in-frame ones, with some missing. The sample lists more than 95,000 clones; 85% to 90% were seen once. The CDR3 has 16 residues. The V and J ends lost 2 bases and 4 bases respectively, with 16 bases between them. The germline gives CDR1 SNHLY, CDR2 FYNNEI. This TCR was recovered from a woman aged 45-65 years with colorectal cancer. The chain is built from TRBV2 and TRBJ2-3, with D tentatively TRBD1 or TRBD2 (5 bases each). Sequenced input: PBMCs. The CDR3 DNA reads as TGTGCCAGCAGTGAAAGGGACGGAAATGTTGCAGATACGCAGTATTTT. This translates into CASSERDGNVADTQYF.